The 2 T cell receptor beta chains listed next were all sequenced from one sample in a study of T cells in localized non-small cell lung cancer. Repertoires were generated with immunoSEQ multiplex PCR, while TCRdb's copy carries only in-frame clones and drops some. The profile shows about 59,000 clones, about 89% of them singletons. The specimen comprised peripheral blood, sampled before any cancer treatment. These receptors all come from a man aged 40 to 69 with stage I lung adenocarcinoma.

The chain recombines TRBV7-9 with TRBJ2-7; maybe TRBD1 (6 bases). The V gene's germline CDR1 is SEHNR and CDR2 FQNEAQ (reference sequence). V lost 0 bases and J 2 bases, leaving 11 bases between the germline ends. This CDR3 has 15 residues. The CDR3 spells CASSLAATGTYEQYF. In nucleotides, the CDR3 is TGTGCCAGCAGCTTAGCTGCGACAGGTACCTACGAGCAGTACTTC.

V usage is TRBV6-6 and J usage is TRBJ2-3; D gene unclear. The CDR3 extends over 11 amino acids. Germline CDR1 is MNHNY and CDR2 is SVGAGI (reference sequence). Trimming removed 6 bases from V and 6 bases from J, with 7 bases in between. CDR3 sequence reads: CASSPSDTQYF. DNA for the CDR3: TGTGCCAGCAGCCCTTCGGATACGCAGTATTTT.